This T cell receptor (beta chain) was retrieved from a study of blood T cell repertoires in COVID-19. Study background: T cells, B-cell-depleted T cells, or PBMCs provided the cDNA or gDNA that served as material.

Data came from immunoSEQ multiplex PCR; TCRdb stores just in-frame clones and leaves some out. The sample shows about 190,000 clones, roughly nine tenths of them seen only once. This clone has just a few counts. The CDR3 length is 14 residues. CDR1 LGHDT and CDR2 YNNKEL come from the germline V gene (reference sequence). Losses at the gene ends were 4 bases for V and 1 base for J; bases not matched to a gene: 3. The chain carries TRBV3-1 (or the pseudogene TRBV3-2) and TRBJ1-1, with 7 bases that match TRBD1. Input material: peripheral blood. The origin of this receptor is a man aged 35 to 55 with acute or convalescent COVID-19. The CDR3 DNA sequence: TGTGCCAGCAGCCGAGGGACAGCGAACACTGAAGCTTTCTTT. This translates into CASSRGTANTEAFF.